Listed below are T cell receptor beta chains from one sample, sequenced in a study of tumor-infiltrating lymphocytes in primary liver carcinoma. TCRdb re-called the multiplex PCR reads through MiXCR, storing one row per CDR3 protein. The table lists more than 90,000 distinct CDR3 sequences, about 70% of them singletons. The specimen sequenced was liver tumor tissue from sampling region 2. These receptors came from a woman in her fifties or sixties with primary liver carcinoma and hepatitis B virus infection. Each CDR3 is given without its conserved first and last residue. The order of the fields is J gene, V gene, CDR3 protein.

>TRBJ2-5|TRBV29-1
SVGQGRQETQY
>TRBJ2-6|TRBV7-3
ASSLGGPGANVLT
>TRBJ1-1|TRBV11-2
ADSLDQGRDEAF
>TRBJ1-1|TRBV7-2
ASSLETLTEAF
>TRBJ1-6|TRBV11-2
ASSLDQGDNSPLH
>TRBJ1-2|TRBV5-6
PSSLTRDIDGYT
>TRBJ2-7|TRBV4-1
ASSQGQTAHEHY
>TRBJ2-1|TRBV6-2/TRBV6-3
ASRSGTSRYEQF
>TRBJ2-3|TRBV28
ASSPSTDTQY
>TRBJ2-3|TRBV2
ASNTGADTQY
>TRBJ2-2|TRBV6-2/TRBV6-3
ATGRAPNTGELF
>TRBJ2-3|TRBV6-5
ASSYRAGGMDTQY
>TRBJ2-2|TRBV6-5
ASSLSAGGTGELF
>TRBJ1-2|TRBV11-2
ASSPGLNYGYT
>TRBJ2-5|TRBV28
ASSSIGRPTQY
>TRBJ2-1|TRBV29-1
SLGGASGRRHLSEQF
>TRBJ1-1|TRBV29-1
SFSREVEAL
>TRBJ1-1|TRBV7-9
ASSSIPLEAF
>TRBJ1-1|TRBV11-3
ASSQDGSSNEAF
>TRBJ2-1|TRBV6-5
ASRASVRAVVGKEQF
>TRBJ2-5|TRBV11-2
AGRLGQLKGTQY
>TRBJ2-2|TRBV29-1
SVGDRVARELF
>TRBJ2-5|TRBV6-5
ASSYYTSQSQETPY
>TRBJ1-4|TRBV6-6
TSSEEPGQYNEKLF
>TRBJ2-1|TRBV5-1
TSSLDPSGTYKEQF
>TRBJ2-1|TRBV11-3
ASSFAAAARGEQF
>TRBJ2-2|TRBV11-2
ASSPPRGPTRELS
>TRBJ2-1|TRBV5-6
ASSDRNESSYNEQF
>TRBJ1-2|TRBV7-8
ASAGGRDSNYGYT
>TRBJ1-2|TRBV6-1
ASSKINYYGYT